This TCR beta chain was identified in a study of T cells in Graves' hyperthyroidism and ophthalmopathy. V gave up 4 bases and J gave up 0 bases, with 7 bases separating them. From germline, CDR1 is DFQATT and CDR2 SNEGSKA (reference sequence). The CDR3 is 13 residues long. This clonotype came up many times. Amplified regions were TCR beta CDR3 sequences from RNA transcripts. The HTBI primer set was used in a first-round RT-PCR of the TCR CDR3. Via MiXCR, TCRdb re-called the multiplex PCR reads, giving one row per CDR3 protein. The table lists about 99,000 distinct CDR3 sequences, 47% of them singletons, with about 28% in the top ten.

This chain joins TRBV20-1 and TRBJ2-1; D is undetermined. The sample consisted of blood. This sequence was found in a middle-aged man with Graves' hyperthyroidism. The CDR3 reads CSAKPSSYNEQFF. DNA for the CDR3: TGCAGTGCTAAACCGAGCTCCTACAATGAGCAGTTCTTC.